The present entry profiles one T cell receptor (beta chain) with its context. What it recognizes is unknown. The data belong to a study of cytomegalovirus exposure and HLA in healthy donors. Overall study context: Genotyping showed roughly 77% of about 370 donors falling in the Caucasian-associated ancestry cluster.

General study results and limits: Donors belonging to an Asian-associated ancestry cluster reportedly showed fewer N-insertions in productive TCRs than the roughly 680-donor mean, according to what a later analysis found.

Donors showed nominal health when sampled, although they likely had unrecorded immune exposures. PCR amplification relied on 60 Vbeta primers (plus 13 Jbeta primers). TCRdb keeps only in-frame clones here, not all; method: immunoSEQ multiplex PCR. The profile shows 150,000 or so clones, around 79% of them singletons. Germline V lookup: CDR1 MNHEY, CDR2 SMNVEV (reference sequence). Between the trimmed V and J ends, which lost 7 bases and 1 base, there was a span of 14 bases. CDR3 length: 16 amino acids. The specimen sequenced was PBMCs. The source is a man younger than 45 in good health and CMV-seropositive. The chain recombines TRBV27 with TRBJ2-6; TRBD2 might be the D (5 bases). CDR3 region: CASMPGVWSGANVLTF. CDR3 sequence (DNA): TGTGCCAGCATGCCCGGGGTTTGGTCTGGGGCCAACGTCCTGACTTTC.